This is a list of T cell receptor beta chains from one sample in a study of T cell clonotyping in hematopoietic cell transplantation. Produced via immunoSEQ multiplex PCR; TCRdb's table is partial and in-frame only. The sample consists of 25,000 to 30,000 clones, approximately 94% of them appearing once. The sample was peripheral blood mononuclear cells, taken before stem cell transplant. Receptors were obtained from a man aged 45 to 65 with acute myeloid leukemia. Some clones in this sample may be carry-over from other donors' samples. CDR3s include the opening cysteine and the closing phenylalanine or tryptophan. The order of the fields is V gene, D gene, J gene, clone size, CDR3 protein, CDR3 DNA. A D gene is named only where the DNA matches it firmly. Size is stated for part of the rows, as once, few or many counts, or as a class when the clone is expanded.

TRBV19	TRBD1	TRBJ1-4	-	CASSIAFTGGPNEKLFF	TGTGCCAGTAGTATTGCCTTCACAGGGGGTCCAAATGAAAAACTGTTTTTT
TRBV6-1	-	TRBJ2-7	-	CASSEFYEQYF	TGTGCCAGCAGTGAATTCTACGAGCAGTACTTC
TRBV5-1	-	TRBJ1-1	once	CASSFGGDPGAFF	TGCGCCAGCAGCTTCGGGGGAGATCCTGGAGCTTTCTTT
TRBV9	-	TRBJ1-1	-	CASSSRREQPNTEAFF	TGTGCCAGCAGCTCCCGAAGGGAGCAACCGAACACTGAAGCTTTCTTT
TRBV7-2	TRBD2	TRBJ2-3	-	CASSLALAGAADTQYF	TGTGCCAGCAGCTTAGCTCTAGCGGGGGCCGCAGATACGCAGTATTTT
TRBV7-6	-	TRBJ1-5	-	CASSFTSNQPQHF	TGTGCCAGCAGCTTCACTAGCAATCAGCCCCAGCATTTT
TRBV5-4	TRBD2	TRBJ2-3	-	CASSSGTSGREYTQYF	TGTGCCAGCAGCTCCGGAACTAGCGGGAGAGAGTATACGCAGTATTTT
TRBV28	-	TRBJ1-3	-	CASSSGQFSGNTIYF	TGTGCCAGCAGTTCAGGACAGTTCTCTGGAAACACCATATATTTT
TRBV30	TRBD1	TRBJ1-5	-	CAWSPGQYSNQPQHF	TGTGCCTGGAGCCCGGGACAGTATAGCAATCAGCCCCAGCATTTT
TRBV7-8	TRBD1	TRBJ1-5	-	CASSLAQGSQPQHF	TGTGCCAGCAGCCTGGCACAGGGGAGTCAGCCCCAGCATTTT
TRBV5-6	-	TRBJ2-1	-	CASSLGGSNEQFF	TGTGCCAGCAGCTTGGGGGGGAGCAATGAGCAGTTCTTC
TRBV5-1	TRBD1	TRBJ1-2	-	CASSLVGGEGAYGYTF	TGCGCCAGCAGCTTGGTAGGGGGTGAGGGGGCCTATGGCTACACCTTC
TRBV28	-	TRBJ1-2	-	CASSFVRAYGYTF	TGTGCCAGCAGTTTCGTCAGAGCCTATGGCTACACCTTC
TRBV7-2	-	TRBJ2-5	-	CASSQHPSSRETQYF	TGTGCCAGCAGCCAACACCCCAGTTCCCGCGAGACCCAGTACTTC
TRBV19	-	TRBJ2-5	-	CASSPRTGNRETQYF	TGTGCCAGTAGTCCCCGAACAGGGAATCGAGAGACCCAGTACTTC
TRBV29-1	-	TRBJ2-7	-	CSVGSGNYEQYF	TGCAGCGTTGGTAGTGGCAACTACGAGCAGTACTTC
TRBV30	-	TRBJ1-2	-	CAWSAGRGRSSGYTF	TGTGCCTGGAGTGCGGGCAGGGGCAGGAGTTCGGGCTACACCTTC
TRBV6-5	TRBD1	TRBJ2-7	-	CASSYTGGYEQYF	TGTGCCAGCAGTTACACAGGGGGGTACGAGCAGTACTTC
TRBV4-3	-	TRBJ2-1	-	CASSQDAVDYANNEQFF	TGCGCCAGCAGCCAAGATGCGGTGGACTATGCGAACAATGAGCAGTTCTTC
TRBV4-3	-	TRBJ1-1	-	CASSQGSWSGDTEAFF	TGCGCCAGCAGCCAAGGGTCGTGGTCAGGGGACACTGAAGCTTTCTTT
TRBV29-1	TRBD1	TRBJ2-3	-	CSGSRGSTDTQYF	TGCAGCGGGTCCAGGGGGAGCACAGATACGCAGTATTTT
TRBV5-1	-	TRBJ2-3	-	CASSLDQGTTDTQYF	TGCGCCAGCAGCTTGGACCAGGGAACCACAGATACGCAGTATTTT
TRBV10-3	TRBD1	TRBJ1-4	-	CAISESTGGNEKLFF	TGTGCCATCAGTGAGTCTACAGGGGGTAATGAAAAACTGTTTTTT
TRBV27	TRBD2	TRBJ2-5	-	CASSPHGGVKTQYF	TGTGCCAGCAGTCCTCACGGGGGGGTAAAGACCCAGTACTTC
TRBV30	-	TRBJ2-1	-	CAWRDRYNEQFF	TGTGCCTGGAGGGACCGCTACAATGAGCAGTTCTTC
TRBV19	TRBD1	TRBJ1-3	-	CATNPALGQASSGNTIYF	TGTGCCACCAATCCCGCGCTGGGACAGGCGAGCTCTGGAAACACCATATATTTT
TRBV7-9	-	TRBJ2-5	-	CASRSRWGETQYF	TGTGCCAGCAGATCGAGGTGGGGAGAGACCCAGTACTTC
TRBV7-2	TRBD2	TRBJ2-7	-	CASSRNSGRAYEQYF	TGTGCCAGCAGCCGGAATAGCGGGAGGGCCTACGAGCAGTACTTC
TRBV5-1	-	TRBJ2-7	-	CASSIGTLGSYEQYF	TGCGCCAGCAGCATCGGGACCTTGGGCTCCTACGAGCAGTACTTC
TRBV6-1	TRBD1	TRBJ2-7	few	CASSEEWTGAYEQYF	TGTGCCAGCAGTGAGGAATGGACAGGGGCCTACGAGCAGTACTTC
TRBV5-1	TRBD2	TRBJ2-1	once	CASSSTSGGFDEQFF	TGCGCCAGCAGCTCGACTAGCGGGGGCTTTGATGAGCAGTTCTTC
TRBV7-2	-	TRBJ2-3	-	CASSITKTNTDTQYF	TGTGCCAGCAGCATAACAAAAACTAACACAGATACGCAGTATTTT
TRBV27	-	TRBJ2-2	-	CASSFYYKRYTGELFF	TGTGCCAGCAGTTTCTACTACAAACGATACACCGGGGAGCTGTTTTTT
TRBV28	TRBD1	TRBJ2-7	-	CASSLAGTGYYEQYF	TGTGCCAGCAGTTTAGCCGGGACAGGGTACTACGAGCAGTACTTC
TRBV7-2	TRBD1	TRBJ1-4	-	CASSRDRGPEKLFF	TGTGCCAGCAGCCGGGACAGGGGACCGGAAAAACTGTTTTTT
TRBV19	-	TRBJ1-1	-	CASSIDLRSRATEAFF	TGTGCCAGTAGTATTGATCTACGAAGCAGGGCAACTGAAGCTTTCTTT
TRBV5-6	-	TRBJ1-5	-	CASSYATASNQPQHF	TGTGCCAGCAGCTATGCGACAGCTAGCAATCAGCCCCAGCATTTT
TRBV4-2	-	TRBJ2-7	-	CASSQVPGTEQYF	TGTGCCAGCAGCCAAGTTCCCGGCACTGAGCAGTACTTC
TRBV10-3	TRBD2	TRBJ2-1	-	CAISGTSGSPSYNEQFF	TGTGCCATCAGTGGGACTAGCGGATCCCCTTCCTACAATGAGCAGTTCTTC
TRBV28	TRBD2	TRBJ2-7	-	CATRLAGPPSYEQYF	TGTGCCACCAGACTAGCGGGTCCCCCCTCCTACGAGCAGTACTTC
TRBV6-6	TRBD2	TRBJ2-7	-	CASSSAGKQYF	TGTGCCAGCTCCTCAGCGGGAAAGCAGTACTTC
TRBV7-9	-	TRBJ2-1	-	CASSLGADYNEQFF	TGTGCCAGCAGCCTAGGGGCAGACTACAATGAGCAGTTCTTC
TRBV7-6	TRBD1	TRBJ2-7	-	CASSVDRGFSYEQYF	TGTGCCAGCAGCGTCGACAGGGGATTTTCCTACGAGCAGTACTTC
TRBV30	-	TRBJ2-2	-	CAWSMDRELFF	TGTGCCTGGAGTATGGACCGGGAGCTGTTTTTT
TRBV6-5	TRBD1	TRBJ1-2	-	CASSVDRGNYGYTF	TGTGCCAGCAGCGTAGACAGGGGAAACTATGGCTACACCTTC
TRBV6-6	-	TRBJ1-1	-	CASRSGGYTEAFF	TGTGCCAGCAGGTCCGGGGGATACACTGAAGCTTTCTTT
TRBV5-4	-	TRBJ2-4	-	CASSHSRGLAKNIQYF	TGTGCCAGCAGCCATTCCAGGGGATTAGCCAAAAACATTCAGTACTTC
TRBV5-1	TRBD1	TRBJ1-2	-	CASSSLLRTGGNGYTF	TGCGCCAGCAGCTCCCTCCTAAGGACAGGGGGAAATGGCTACACCTTC
TRBV29-1	-	TRBJ2-5	-	CSGGDNQETQYF	TGCAGCGGGGGGGACAATCAAGAGACCCAGTACTTC
TRBV30	-	TRBJ2-5	-	CAWSEQLQETQYF	TGTGCCTGGAGTGAACAGCTCCAAGAGACCCAGTACTTC